This T cell receptor beta chain appears in the sequencing data of a study of T cell changes during pregnancy in multiple sclerosis. V lost 0 bases to trimming and J lost 4 bases; unmatched junction nucleotides: 5. Germline CDR1 reads MNHEY; CDR2 reads SVGAGI. The CDR3 has 16 residues. Clones were sequenced by immunoSEQ multiplex PCR, and TCRdb holds only the in-frame ones, with some missing. Among about 75,000 clones listed, 80% to 95% were seen once. The TCR was taken from a female donor with multiple sclerosis, enrolled in a pregnancy study. The rearrangement links TRBV6-5 to TRBJ2-5; the match to TRBD2 covers 10 bases. Sequences were derived from CD4+ T cells from peripheral blood mononuclear cells, sampled before pregnancy. In DNA, the CDR3 is TGTGCCAGCAGTTACTCACCAAGCGGGGGGGTAGAGACCCAGTACTTC. It specifies CASSYSPSGGVETQYF.